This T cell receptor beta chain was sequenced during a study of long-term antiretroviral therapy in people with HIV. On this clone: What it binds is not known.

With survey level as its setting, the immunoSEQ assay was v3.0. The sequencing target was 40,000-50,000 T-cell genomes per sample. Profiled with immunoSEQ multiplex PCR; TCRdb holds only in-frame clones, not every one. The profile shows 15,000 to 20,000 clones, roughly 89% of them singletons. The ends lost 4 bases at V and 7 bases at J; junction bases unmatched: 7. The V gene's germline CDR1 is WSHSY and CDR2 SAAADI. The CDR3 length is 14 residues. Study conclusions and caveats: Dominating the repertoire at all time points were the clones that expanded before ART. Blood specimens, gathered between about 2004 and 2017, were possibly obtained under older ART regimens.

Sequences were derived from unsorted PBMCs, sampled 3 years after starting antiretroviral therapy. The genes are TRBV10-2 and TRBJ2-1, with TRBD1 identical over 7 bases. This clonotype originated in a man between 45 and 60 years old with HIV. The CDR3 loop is CASSVHRGRNEQFF. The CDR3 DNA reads TGCGCCAGCAGTGTCCACAGGGGTAGGAATGAGCAGTTCTTC.